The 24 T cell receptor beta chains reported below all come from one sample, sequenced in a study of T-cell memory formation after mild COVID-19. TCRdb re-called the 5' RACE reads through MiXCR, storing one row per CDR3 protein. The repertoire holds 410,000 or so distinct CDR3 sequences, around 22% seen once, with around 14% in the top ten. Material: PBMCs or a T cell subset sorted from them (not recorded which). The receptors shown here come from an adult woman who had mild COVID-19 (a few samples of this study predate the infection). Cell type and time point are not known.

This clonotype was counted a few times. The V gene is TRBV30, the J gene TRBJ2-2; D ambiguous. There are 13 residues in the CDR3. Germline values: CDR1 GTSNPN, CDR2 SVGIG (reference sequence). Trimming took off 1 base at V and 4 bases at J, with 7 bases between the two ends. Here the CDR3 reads CAWSESGTGELFF. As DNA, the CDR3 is TGTGCCTGGAGTGAGTCAGGCACCGGGGAGCTGTTTTTT.

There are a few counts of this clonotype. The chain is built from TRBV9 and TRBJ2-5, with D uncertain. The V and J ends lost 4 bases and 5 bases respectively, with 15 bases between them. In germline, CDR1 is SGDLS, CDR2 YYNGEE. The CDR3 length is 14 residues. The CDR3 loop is CASSTNGPDETQYF. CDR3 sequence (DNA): TGTGCCAGCAGCACCAACGGCCCCGATGAGACCCAGTACTTC.

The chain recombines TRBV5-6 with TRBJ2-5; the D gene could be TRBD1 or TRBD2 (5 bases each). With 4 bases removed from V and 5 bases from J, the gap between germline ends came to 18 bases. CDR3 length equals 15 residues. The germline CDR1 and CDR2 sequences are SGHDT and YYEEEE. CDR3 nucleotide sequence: TGTGCCAGCAGCCCCGGGACCTTGGGGAAGGAGACCCAGTACTTC. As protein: CASSPGTLGKETQYF.

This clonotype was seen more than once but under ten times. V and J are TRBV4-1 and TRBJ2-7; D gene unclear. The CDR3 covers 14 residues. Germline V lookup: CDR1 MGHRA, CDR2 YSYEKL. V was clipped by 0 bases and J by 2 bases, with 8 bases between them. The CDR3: CASSQDGQAYEQYF. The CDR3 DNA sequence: TGCGCCAGCAGCCAAGACGGGCAGGCCTACGAGCAGTACTTC.

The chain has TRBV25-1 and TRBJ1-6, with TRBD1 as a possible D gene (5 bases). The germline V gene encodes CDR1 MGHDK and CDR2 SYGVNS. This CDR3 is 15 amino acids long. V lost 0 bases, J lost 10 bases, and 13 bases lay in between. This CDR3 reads CASSEYSGSRSPLHF. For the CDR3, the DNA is TGTGCCAGCAGTGAATACTCAGGGTCGAGATCACCCCTCCACTTT.

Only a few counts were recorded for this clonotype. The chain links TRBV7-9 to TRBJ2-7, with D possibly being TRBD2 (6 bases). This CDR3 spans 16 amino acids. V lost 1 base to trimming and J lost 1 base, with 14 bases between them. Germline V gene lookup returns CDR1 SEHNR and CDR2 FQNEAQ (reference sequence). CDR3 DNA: TGTGCCAGCAGCTTAGTTTCGGGCGGAGGGTCCTACGAGCAGTACTTC. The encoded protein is CASSLVSGGGSYEQYF. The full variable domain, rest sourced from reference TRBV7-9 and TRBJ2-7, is DTGVSQNPRHKITKRGQNVTFRCDPISEHNRLYWYRQTLGQGPEFLTYFQNEAQLEKSRLLSDRFSAERPKGSFSTLEIQRTEQGDSAMYLCASSLVSGGGSYEQYFGPGTRLTVT.

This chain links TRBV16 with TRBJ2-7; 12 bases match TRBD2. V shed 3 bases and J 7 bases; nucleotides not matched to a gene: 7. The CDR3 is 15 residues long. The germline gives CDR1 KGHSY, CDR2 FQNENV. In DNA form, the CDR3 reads TGTGCCAGCAGCCATCTAGCGGGAGGGCCTGGGGAGCAGTACTTC. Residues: CASSHLAGGPGEQYF.

The CDR3 DNA follows: TGTGCCAGCAGCCAAGTGAACAATGAGCAGTTCTTC. Translation gives CASSQVNNEQFF. This rearrangement joins TRBV3-1 to TRBJ2-1; D is unresolved. The CDR3 totals 12 residues. Trimming took 1 base from V and 5 from J, leaving 3 bases between them. Germline CDR1 reads LGHDT; CDR2 reads YNNKEL (reference sequence).

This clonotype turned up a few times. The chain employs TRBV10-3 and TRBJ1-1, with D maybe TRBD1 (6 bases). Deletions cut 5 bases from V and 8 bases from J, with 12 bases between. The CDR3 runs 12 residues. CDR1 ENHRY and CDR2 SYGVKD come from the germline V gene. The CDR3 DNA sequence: TGTGCCATCAGTCCATCCGGGACAGAAGCTTTCTTT. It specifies CAISPSGTEAFF.

CDR3 residues: CASSEGSTFPQLFF. DNA for the CDR3: TGTGCCAGCAGTGAAGGTTCCACTTTTCCGCAGCTGTTTTTT. The chain joins TRBV6-1 to TRBJ2-2; no definite D call. V gave up 1 base and J gave up 12 bases, with 15 bases separating them. Germline lookup yields CDR1 MNHNS and CDR2 SASEGT. The CDR3 length is 14 residues.

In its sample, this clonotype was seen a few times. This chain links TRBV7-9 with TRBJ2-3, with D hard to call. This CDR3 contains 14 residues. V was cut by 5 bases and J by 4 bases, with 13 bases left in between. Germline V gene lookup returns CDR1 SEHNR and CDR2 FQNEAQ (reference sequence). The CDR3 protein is CASSHGWTSDTQYF. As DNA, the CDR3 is TGTGCCAGCAGCCACGGATGGACGTCAGATACGCAGTATTTT.

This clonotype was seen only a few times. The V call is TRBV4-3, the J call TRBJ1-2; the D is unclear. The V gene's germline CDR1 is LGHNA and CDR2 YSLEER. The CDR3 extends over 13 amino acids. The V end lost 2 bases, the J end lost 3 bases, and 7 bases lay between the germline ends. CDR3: CASSQTGDYGYTF. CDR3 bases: TGCGCCAGCAGCCAAACCGGGGACTATGGCTACACCTTC.

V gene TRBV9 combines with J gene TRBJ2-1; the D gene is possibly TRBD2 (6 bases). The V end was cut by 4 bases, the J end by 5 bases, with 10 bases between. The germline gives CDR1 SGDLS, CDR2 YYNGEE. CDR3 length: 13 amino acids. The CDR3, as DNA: TGTGCCAGCAGCATCCAGCGGGACAATGAGCAGTTCTTC. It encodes CASSIQRDNEQFF.

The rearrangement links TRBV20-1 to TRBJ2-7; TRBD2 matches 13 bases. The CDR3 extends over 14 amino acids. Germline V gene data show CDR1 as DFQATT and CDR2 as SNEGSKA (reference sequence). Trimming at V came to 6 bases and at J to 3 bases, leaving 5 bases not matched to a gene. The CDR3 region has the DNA TGCAGTGCGAAAGGGACTAGCGGGGACTACGAGCAGTACTTC. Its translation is CSAKGTSGDYEQYF.

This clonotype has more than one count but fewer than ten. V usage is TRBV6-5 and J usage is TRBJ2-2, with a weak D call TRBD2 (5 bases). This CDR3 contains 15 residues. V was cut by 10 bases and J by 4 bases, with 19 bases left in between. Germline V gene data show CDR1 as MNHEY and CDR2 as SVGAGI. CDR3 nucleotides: TGTGCCACAAGAAGGCTAGCAGAACTCACCGGGGAGCTGTTTTTT. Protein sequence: CATRRLAELTGELFF.

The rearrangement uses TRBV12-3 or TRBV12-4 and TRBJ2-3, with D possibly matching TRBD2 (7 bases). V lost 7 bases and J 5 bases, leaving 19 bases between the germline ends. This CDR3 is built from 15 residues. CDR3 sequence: CASTHRGAGRDTQYF. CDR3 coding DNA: TGTGCCAGCACCCACCGGGGGGCCGGGAGAGATACGCAGTATTTT.

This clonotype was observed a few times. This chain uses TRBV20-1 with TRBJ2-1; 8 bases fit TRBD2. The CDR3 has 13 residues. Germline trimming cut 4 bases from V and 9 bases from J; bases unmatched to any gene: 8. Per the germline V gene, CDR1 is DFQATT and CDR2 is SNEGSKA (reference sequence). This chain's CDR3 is CSAKGTRPSEQFF. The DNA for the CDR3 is TGCAGTGCTAAGGGGACTAGACCTAGTGAGCAGTTCTTC.

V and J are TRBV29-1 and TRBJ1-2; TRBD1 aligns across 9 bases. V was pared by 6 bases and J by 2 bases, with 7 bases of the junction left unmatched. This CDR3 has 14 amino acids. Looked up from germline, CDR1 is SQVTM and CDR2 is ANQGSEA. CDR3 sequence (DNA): TGCAGCGTACACCGGGACAGGGTGAACTATGGCTACACCTTC. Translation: CSVHRDRVNYGYTF.

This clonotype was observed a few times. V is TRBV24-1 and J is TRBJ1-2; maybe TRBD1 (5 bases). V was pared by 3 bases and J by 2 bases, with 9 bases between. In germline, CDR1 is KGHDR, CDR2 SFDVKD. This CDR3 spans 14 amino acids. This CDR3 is CATSDKGRNYGYTF. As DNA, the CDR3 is TGTGCCACCAGTGATAAGGGACGGAACTATGGCTACACCTTC.

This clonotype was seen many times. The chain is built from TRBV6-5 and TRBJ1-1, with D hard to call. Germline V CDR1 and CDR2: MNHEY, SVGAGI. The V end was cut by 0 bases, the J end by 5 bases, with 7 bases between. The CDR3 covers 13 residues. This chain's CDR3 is CASSYSGATEAFF. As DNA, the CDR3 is TGTGCCAGCAGTTACTCGGGAGCTACTGAAGCTTTCTTT.

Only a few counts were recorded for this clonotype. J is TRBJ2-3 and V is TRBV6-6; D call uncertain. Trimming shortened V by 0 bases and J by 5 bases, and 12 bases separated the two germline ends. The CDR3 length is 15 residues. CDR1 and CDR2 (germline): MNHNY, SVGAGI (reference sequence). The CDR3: CASSYSDLVVDTQYF. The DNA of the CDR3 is TGTGCCAGCAGTTACTCAGATCTTGTGGTAGATACGCAGTATTTT.

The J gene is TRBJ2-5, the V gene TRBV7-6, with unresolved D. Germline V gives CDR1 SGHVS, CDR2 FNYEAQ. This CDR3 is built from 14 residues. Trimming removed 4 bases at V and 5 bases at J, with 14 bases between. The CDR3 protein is CASSSEHGWETQYF. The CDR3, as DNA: TGTGCCAGCAGCTCGGAACATGGTTGGGAGACCCAGTACTTC.

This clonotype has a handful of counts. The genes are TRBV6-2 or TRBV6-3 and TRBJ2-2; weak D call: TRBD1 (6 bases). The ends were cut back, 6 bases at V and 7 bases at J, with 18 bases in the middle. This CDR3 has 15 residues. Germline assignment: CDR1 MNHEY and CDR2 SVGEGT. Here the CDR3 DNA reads TGTGCCAGCAGCCACGGGACAATTTTGGTCGGGGAGCTGTTTTTT. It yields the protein CASSHGTILVGELFF.

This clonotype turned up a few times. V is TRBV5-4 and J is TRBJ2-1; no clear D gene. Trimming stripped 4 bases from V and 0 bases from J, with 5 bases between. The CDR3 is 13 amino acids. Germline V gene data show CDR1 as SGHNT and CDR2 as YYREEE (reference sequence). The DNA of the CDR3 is TGTGCCAGCAGCAACCCCTCCTACAATGAGCAGTTCTTC. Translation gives CASSNPSYNEQFF.